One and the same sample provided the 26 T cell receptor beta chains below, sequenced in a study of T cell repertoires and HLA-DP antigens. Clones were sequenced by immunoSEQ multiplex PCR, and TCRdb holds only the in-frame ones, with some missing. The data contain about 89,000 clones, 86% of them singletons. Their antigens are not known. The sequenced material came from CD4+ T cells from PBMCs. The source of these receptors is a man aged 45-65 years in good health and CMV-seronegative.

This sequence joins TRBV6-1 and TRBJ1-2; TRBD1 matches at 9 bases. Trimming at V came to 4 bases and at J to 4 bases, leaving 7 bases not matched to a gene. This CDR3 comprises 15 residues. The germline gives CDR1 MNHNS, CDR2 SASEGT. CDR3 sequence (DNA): TGTGCCAGCAGTGTAGGACAGGGGCAAAGCTATGGCTACACCTTC. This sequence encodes CASSVGQGQSYGYTF.

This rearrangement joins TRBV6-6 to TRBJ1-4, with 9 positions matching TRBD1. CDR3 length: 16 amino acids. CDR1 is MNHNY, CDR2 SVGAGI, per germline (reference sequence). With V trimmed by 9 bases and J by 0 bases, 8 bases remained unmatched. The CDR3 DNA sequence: TGTGCCAGTCTCGGGACAGGGCGTGCAACTAATGAAAAACTGTTTTTT. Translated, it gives CASLGTGRATNEKLFF.

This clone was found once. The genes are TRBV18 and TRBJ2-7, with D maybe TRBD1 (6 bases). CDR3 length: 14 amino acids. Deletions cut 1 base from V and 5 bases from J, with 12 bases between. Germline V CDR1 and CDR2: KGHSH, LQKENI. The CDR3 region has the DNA TGTGCCAGCTCACCACTCTTAGACAGGAACGAGCAGTACTTC. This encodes CASSPLLDRNEQYF.

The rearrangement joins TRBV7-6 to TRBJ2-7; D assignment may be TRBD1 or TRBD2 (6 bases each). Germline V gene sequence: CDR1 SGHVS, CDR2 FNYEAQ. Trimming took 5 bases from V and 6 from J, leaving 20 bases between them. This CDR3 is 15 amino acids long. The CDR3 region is CASSLRTGASGEQYF. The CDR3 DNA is TGTGCCAGCAGCCTCCGAACGGGGGCGAGTGGCGAGCAGTACTTC. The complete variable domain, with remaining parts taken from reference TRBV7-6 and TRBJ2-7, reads GAGVSQSPRYKVTKRGQDVALRCDPISGHVSLYWYRQALGQGPEFLTYFNYEAQQDKSGLPNDRFSAERPEGSISTLTIQRTEQRDSAMYRCASSLRTGASGEQYFGPGTRLTVT.

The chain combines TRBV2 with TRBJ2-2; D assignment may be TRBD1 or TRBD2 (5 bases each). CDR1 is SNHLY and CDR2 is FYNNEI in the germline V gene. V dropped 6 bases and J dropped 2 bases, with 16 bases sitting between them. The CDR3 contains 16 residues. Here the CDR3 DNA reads TGTGCCAGCAGGGTCTCAGGGACGGTTAACACCGGGGAGCTGTTTTTT. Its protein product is CASRVSGTVNTGELFF.

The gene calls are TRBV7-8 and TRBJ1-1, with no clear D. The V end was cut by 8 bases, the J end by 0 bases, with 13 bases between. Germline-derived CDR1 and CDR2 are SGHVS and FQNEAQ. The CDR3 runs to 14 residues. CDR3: CASLPGAMNTEAFF. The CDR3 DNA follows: TGTGCCAGCCTCCCAGGCGCCATGAACACTGAAGCTTTCTTT.

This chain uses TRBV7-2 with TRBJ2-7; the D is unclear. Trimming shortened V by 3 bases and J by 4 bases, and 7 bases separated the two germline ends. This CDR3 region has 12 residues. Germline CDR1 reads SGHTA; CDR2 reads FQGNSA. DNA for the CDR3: TGTGCCAGCAGCTTTCCCGCTTACGAGCAGTACTTC. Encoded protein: CASSFPAYEQYF.

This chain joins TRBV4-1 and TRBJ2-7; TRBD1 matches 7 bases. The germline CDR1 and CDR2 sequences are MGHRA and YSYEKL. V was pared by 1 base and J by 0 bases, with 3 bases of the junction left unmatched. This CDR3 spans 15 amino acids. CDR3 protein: CASSQVDRISYEQYF. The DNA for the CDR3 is TGCGCCAGCAGCCAAGTGGACAGGATCTCCTACGAGCAGTACTTC.

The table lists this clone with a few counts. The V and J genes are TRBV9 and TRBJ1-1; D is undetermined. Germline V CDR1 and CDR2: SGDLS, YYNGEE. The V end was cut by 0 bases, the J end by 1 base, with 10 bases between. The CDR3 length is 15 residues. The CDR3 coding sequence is TGTGCCAGCAGCGTAGGGGAACAGAGGAACACTGAAGCTTTCTTT. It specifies CASSVGEQRNTEAFF. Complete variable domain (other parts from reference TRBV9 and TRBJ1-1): DSGVTQTPKHLITATGQRVTLRCSPRSGDLSVYWYQQSLDQGLQFLIQYYNGEERAKGNILERFSAQQFPDLHSELNLSSLELGDSALYFCASSVGEQRNTEAFFGQGTRLTVV.

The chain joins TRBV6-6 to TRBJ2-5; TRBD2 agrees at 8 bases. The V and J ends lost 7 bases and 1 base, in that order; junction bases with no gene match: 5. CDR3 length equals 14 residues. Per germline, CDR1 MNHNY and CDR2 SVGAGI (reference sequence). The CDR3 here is CASKGGGTQETQYF. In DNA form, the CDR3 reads TGTGCCAGCAAAGGCGGGGGGACCCAAGAGACCCAGTACTTC.

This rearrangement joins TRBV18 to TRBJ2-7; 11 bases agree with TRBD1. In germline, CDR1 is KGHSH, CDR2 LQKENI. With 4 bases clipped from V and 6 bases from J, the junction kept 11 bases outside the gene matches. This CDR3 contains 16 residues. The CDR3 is CASSLGTGGSSGEQYF. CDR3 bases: TGTGCCAGCTCACTAGGGACAGGGGGTTCATCGGGCGAGCAGTACTTC.

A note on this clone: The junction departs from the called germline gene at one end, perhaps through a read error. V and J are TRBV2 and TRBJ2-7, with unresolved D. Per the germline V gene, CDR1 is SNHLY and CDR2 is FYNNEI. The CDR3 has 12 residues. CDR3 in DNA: TGTGCGAGCAAGGCATGGGACTACGAGCAGTACTTC. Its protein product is CASKAWDYEQYF.

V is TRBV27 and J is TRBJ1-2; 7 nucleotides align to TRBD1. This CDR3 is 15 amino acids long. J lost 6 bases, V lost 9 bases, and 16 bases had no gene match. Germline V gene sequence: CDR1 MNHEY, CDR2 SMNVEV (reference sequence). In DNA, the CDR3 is TGTGCCAGTTTTCCTTCAGGGGGGGGCATAGATGGCTACACCTTC. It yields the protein CASFPSGGGIDGYTF.

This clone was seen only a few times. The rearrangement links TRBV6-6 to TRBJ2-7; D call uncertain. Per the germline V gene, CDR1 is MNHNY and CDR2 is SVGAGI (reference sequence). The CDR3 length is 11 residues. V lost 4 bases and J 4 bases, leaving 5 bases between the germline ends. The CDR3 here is CASSWDYEQYF. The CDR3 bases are TGTGCCAGCAGTTGGGATTACGAGCAGTACTTC.

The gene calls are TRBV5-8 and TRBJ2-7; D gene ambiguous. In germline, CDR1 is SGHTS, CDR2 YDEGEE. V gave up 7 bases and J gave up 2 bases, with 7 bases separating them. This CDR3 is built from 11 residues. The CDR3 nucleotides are TGTGCCAGCCCAGGAGCCTACGAGCAGTACTTC. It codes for CASPGAYEQYF.

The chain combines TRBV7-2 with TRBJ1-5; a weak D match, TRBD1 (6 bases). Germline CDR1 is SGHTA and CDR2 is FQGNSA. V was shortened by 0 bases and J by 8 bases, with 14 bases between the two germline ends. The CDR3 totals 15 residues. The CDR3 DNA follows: TGTGCCAGCAGCTTAGCGAACAGGGCCGGGAAGCCCCAGCATTTT. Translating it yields CASSLANRAGKPQHF.

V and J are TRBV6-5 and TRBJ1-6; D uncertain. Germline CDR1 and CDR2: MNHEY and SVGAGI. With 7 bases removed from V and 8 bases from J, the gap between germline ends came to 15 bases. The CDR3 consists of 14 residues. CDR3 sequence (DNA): TGTGCCAGCAATCGACTAGTTGGGGATTCACCCCTCCACTTT. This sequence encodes CASNRLVGDSPLHF.

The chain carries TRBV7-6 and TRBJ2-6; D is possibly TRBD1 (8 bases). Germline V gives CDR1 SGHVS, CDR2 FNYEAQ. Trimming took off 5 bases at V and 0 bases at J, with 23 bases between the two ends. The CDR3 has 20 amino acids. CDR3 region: CASSPARGAGGNSGANVLTF. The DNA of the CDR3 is TGTGCCAGCAGCCCCGCCCGGGGGGCAGGGGGCAACTCTGGGGCCAACGTCCTGACTTTC.

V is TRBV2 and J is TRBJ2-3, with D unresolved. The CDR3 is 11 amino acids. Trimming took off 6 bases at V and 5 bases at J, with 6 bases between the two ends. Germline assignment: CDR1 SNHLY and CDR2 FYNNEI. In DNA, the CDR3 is TGTGCCAGCAGCAGAGGAGATACGCAGTATTTT. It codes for CASSRGDTQYF.

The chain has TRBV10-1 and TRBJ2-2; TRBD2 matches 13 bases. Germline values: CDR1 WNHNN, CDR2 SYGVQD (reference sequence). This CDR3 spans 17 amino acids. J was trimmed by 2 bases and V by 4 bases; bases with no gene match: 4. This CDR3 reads CASSGTSGGLNTGELFF. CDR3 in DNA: TGCGCCAGCAGTGGGACTAGCGGGGGCCTAAACACCGGGGAGCTGTTTTTT.

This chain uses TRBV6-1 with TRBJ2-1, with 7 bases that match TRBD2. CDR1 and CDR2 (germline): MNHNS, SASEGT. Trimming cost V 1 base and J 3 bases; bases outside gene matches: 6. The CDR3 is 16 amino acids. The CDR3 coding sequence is TGTGCCAGCAGTGAAGAATTCACGGGGGGCTACAATGAGCAGTTCTTC. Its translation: CASSEEFTGGYNEQFF.

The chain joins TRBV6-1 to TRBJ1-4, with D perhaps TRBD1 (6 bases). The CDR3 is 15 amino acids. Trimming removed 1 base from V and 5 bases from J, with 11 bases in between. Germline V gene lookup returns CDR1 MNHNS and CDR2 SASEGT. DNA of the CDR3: TGTGCCAGCAGTGAAGGGTGGGGGCTGAATGAAAAACTGTTTTTT. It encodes CASSEGWGLNEKLFF.

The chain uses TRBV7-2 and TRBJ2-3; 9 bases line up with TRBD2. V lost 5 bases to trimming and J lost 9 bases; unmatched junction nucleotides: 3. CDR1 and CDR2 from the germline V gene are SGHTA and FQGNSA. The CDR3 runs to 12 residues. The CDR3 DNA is TGTGCCAGCAGCCCGGGGACTAGCACGCAGTATTTT. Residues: CASSPGTSTQYF.

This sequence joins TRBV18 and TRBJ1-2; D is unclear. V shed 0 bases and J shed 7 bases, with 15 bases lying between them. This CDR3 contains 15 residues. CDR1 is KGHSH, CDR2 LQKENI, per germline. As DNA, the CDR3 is TGTGCCAGCTCACCACCGGCGACCGCTGGTGGTGGCTACACCTTC. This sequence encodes CASSPPATAGGGYTF.

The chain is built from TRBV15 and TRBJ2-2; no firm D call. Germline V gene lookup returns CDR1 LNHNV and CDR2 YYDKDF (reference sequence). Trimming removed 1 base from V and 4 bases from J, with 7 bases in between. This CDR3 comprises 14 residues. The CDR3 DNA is TGTGCCACCAGCAGAGGTAGTTTCACCGGGGAGCTGTTTTTT. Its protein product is CATSRGSFTGELFF.

CDR3 amino acids: CASIPEGPGYGTQYF. The CDR3 bases are TGTGCCAGCATTCCCGAGGGACCTGGTTACGGTACGCAGTATTTT. The chain joins TRBV6-6 to TRBJ2-3; D tentatively reads TRBD1 or TRBD2 (5 bases each). This CDR3 region has 15 residues. V was pared by 7 bases and J by 8 bases, with 22 bases between. Per the germline V gene, CDR1 is MNHNY and CDR2 is SVGAGI (reference sequence).